Listed below are T cell receptor beta chains from one sample, sequenced in a study of T cell responses to AZD1222 COVID-19 vaccine. Measured with immunoSEQ multiplex PCR; TCRdb has only the in-frame clones, and not every one. The repertoire holds about 180,000 clones, with 85% to 95% as singletons. Sequences were derived from peripheral blood, sampled 28 days after the second AZD1222 dose. The receptor source for this set is an adult who received the AZD1222 COVID-19 vaccine. Both conserved end residues are part of each CDR3. Fields, in order: CDR3 DNA, CDR3 protein, J gene, V gene, D gene, clone size. A D gene is named only where the DNA matches it firmly. Clone size, where shown, is once, few, many, or a class for clones that have expanded.

CDR3 DNA: TGTGCCAGCAGCTTAGGCGGGGACCGCGGACGGTACTTC
CDR3 protein: CASSLGGDRGRYF
J gene: TRBJ2-7
V gene: TRBV7-9
D gene: -
clone size: -

CDR3 DNA: TGTGCCAGCAGCACAGGTACAATTAACTATGGCTACACCTTC
CDR3 protein: CASSTGTINYGYTF
J gene: TRBJ1-2
V gene: TRBV2
D gene: -
clone size: -

CDR3 DNA: TGTGCCATCAGTGAAACCGGGACAGGGGGCTGGAACACTGAAGCTTTCTTT
CDR3 protein: CAISETGTGGWNTEAFF
J gene: TRBJ1-1
V gene: TRBV10-3
D gene: TRBD1
clone size: -

CDR3 DNA: TGCAGTGCTAGACAGGACTACGAGCAGTACTTC
CDR3 protein: CSARQDYEQYF
J gene: TRBJ2-7
V gene: TRBV20-1
D gene: -
clone size: -

CDR3 DNA: TGTGCCAGCAGCTTGTCGCGTGCGGGACGCCCGGGCTACGAGCAGTACTTC
CDR3 protein: CASSLSRAGRPGYEQYF
J gene: TRBJ2-7
V gene: TRBV7-9
D gene: -
clone size: once

CDR3 DNA: TGCGCCAGCAGTCCAGGCGGGGTTTCCTACGAGCAGTACTTC
CDR3 protein: CASSPGGVSYEQYF
J gene: TRBJ2-7
V gene: TRBV23-1
D gene: -
clone size: -

CDR3 DNA: TGTGCCAGCAAACACCGTGGGATTCGGGAGACCCAGTACTTC
CDR3 protein: CASKHRGIRETQYF
J gene: TRBJ2-5
V gene: TRBV28
D gene: -
clone size: -

CDR3 DNA: TGTGCCAGCAGTGAAGGCACCCAGTACTTC
CDR3 protein: CASSEGTQYF
J gene: TRBJ2-5
V gene: TRBV6-1
D gene: -
clone size: -

CDR3 DNA: TGTGCCAGCAGCTTACAGCTTGGGAACACTGAAGCTTTCTTT
CDR3 protein: CASSLQLGNTEAFF
J gene: TRBJ1-1
V gene: TRBV4-2
D gene: -
clone size: -

CDR3 DNA: TGTGCCAGCAGTCCCAAGGGGCCTCCCACTGAAGCTTTCTTT
CDR3 protein: CASSPKGPPTEAFF
J gene: TRBJ1-1
V gene: TRBV6-5
D gene: -
clone size: -

CDR3 DNA: TGTGCCAGCAGTCCTTTTGAGGGGGGAGGCGAGACCCAGTACTTC
CDR3 protein: CASSPFEGGGETQYF
J gene: TRBJ2-5
V gene: TRBV6-5
D gene: -
clone size: -

CDR3 DNA: TGTGCCAGCAGCTCCGCCGCAGGGGAGGGAGCGGAAAAACTGTTTTTT
CDR3 protein: CASSSAAGEGAEKLFF
J gene: TRBJ1-4
V gene: TRBV7-3
D gene: -
clone size: -

CDR3 DNA: TGCGCCAGCAGCCCTACCCCGACCCAGGCGGATGAGCAGTTCTTC
CDR3 protein: CASSPTPTQADEQFF
J gene: TRBJ2-1
V gene: TRBV5-1
D gene: -
clone size: -

CDR3 DNA: TGTGCCAGCAGCCCGGTGGTAGTATTTAACAATGAGCAGTTCTTC
CDR3 protein: CASSPVVVFNNEQFF
J gene: TRBJ2-1
V gene: TRBV3-1/TRBV3-2
D gene: -
clone size: medium-sized

CDR3 DNA: TGTGCCAGTAACCACAGGGGAAGATGGGCTTTCTTT
CDR3 protein: CASNHRGRWAFF
J gene: TRBJ1-1
V gene: TRBV19
D gene: TRBD1
clone size: -

CDR3 DNA: TGTGCCAGCTCGGACAGGGGAACCAAAAACATTCAGTACTTC
CDR3 protein: CASSDRGTKNIQYF
J gene: TRBJ2-4
V gene: TRBV18
D gene: TRBD1
clone size: -

CDR3 DNA: TGTGCCAGCAGCCCGACTAGCGGGAGACCAGATACGCAGTATTTT
CDR3 protein: CASSPTSGRPDTQYF
J gene: TRBJ2-3
V gene: TRBV5-4
D gene: TRBD2
clone size: -

CDR3 DNA: TGCGCCAGCAGCTTGGGGACAGGGGGCACAGATACGCAGTATTTT
CDR3 protein: CASSLGTGGTDTQYF
J gene: TRBJ2-3
V gene: TRBV5-1
D gene: TRBD1
clone size: -

CDR3 DNA: TGTGCCAGCAGCGAGCCTAGCGGTACACTCAATGAGCAGTTCTTC
CDR3 protein: CASSEPSGTLNEQFF
J gene: TRBJ2-1
V gene: TRBV7-8
D gene: TRBD2
clone size: -

CDR3 DNA: TGTGCCAGCAGCCACCTCCTAGGAAAGGGTAGGGCTGAAAAACTGTTTTTT
CDR3 protein: CASSHLLGKGRAEKLFF
J gene: TRBJ1-4
V gene: TRBV3-1/TRBV3-2
D gene: -
clone size: once

CDR3 DNA: TGTGCCAGTAGCACACTAGAATTCGGATCGTACGAGCAGTACTTC
CDR3 protein: CASSTLEFGSYEQYF
J gene: TRBJ2-7
V gene: TRBV19
D gene: -
clone size: -

CDR3 DNA: TGTGCCAGCAGCGAATTGGACAGGGTTTGGGGCACTGAAGCTTTCTTT
CDR3 protein: CASSELDRVWGTEAFF
J gene: TRBJ1-1
V gene: TRBV5-6
D gene: TRBD1
clone size: -

CDR3 DNA: TGTGCCAGCAGCCGAGGGAGCTCTGGGGCCAACGTCCTGACTTTC
CDR3 protein: CASSRGSSGANVLTF
J gene: TRBJ2-6
V gene: TRBV14
D gene: -
clone size: once

CDR3 DNA: TGTGCCAGCAGCAATACAGCTACTTCCTACGAGCAGTACTTC
CDR3 protein: CASSNTATSYEQYF
J gene: TRBJ2-7
V gene: TRBV3-1/TRBV3-2
D gene: -
clone size: -

CDR3 DNA: TGTGCCATCAGTGGAGGGACTGAAGCTTTCTTT
CDR3 protein: CAISGGTEAFF
J gene: TRBJ1-1
V gene: TRBV10-3
D gene: -
clone size: -

CDR3 DNA: TGTGCCAGCAGCTTAGTACGGGCAGATACGCAGTATTTT
CDR3 protein: CASSLVRADTQYF
J gene: TRBJ2-3
V gene: TRBV7-9
D gene: -
clone size: -

CDR3 DNA: TGTGCCAGCAGCCGTGGACAGACCTACGAGCAGTACTTC
CDR3 protein: CASSRGQTYEQYF
J gene: TRBJ2-7
V gene: TRBV4-2
D gene: -
clone size: -

CDR3 DNA: TGTGCCATCTGGGGGGCAGTGAGCGGCTACACCTTC
CDR3 protein: CAIWGAVSGYTF
J gene: TRBJ1-2
V gene: TRBV12-3/TRBV12-4
D gene: -
clone size: -

CDR3 DNA: TGTGCCAGCAGCGAAGGACCGGGCACTCATACCGCAGATACGCAGTATTTT
CDR3 protein: CASSEGPGTHTADTQYF
J gene: TRBJ2-3
V gene: TRBV9
D gene: -
clone size: -

CDR3 DNA: TGTGCTAGTGCCTCGGATGGCTATGGCTACACCTTC
CDR3 protein: CASASDGYGYTF
J gene: TRBJ1-2
V gene: TRBV12-5
D gene: -
clone size: -

CDR3 DNA: TGTGCCAGCAGCTTGGGGACGGCCCCGGGGCCAAGGGAAAAACTGTTTTTT
CDR3 protein: CASSLGTAPGPREKLFF
J gene: TRBJ1-4
V gene: TRBV13
D gene: -
clone size: -

CDR3 DNA: TGTGCCAGCAGTGACTCGGTGGCCTCCGGCACAGATACGCAGTATTTT
CDR3 protein: CASSDSVASGTDTQYF
J gene: TRBJ2-3
V gene: TRBV6-4
D gene: -
clone size: -

CDR3 DNA: TGCGCCAGCAGTCCTCTAATGCCCTACGAGCAGTACTTC
CDR3 protein: CASSPLMPYEQYF
J gene: TRBJ2-7
V gene: TRBV23-1
D gene: -
clone size: -

CDR3 DNA: TGTGCCAGCAGCACCCCCAGGGGCCCGCCAGGCACAGATACGCAGTATTTT
CDR3 protein: CASSTPRGPPGTDTQYF
J gene: TRBJ2-3
V gene: TRBV11-2
D gene: -
clone size: -

CDR3 DNA: TGTGCCAGCAGTTATTTCGGCGGTCAGCCCCAGCATTTT
CDR3 protein: CASSYFGGQPQHF
J gene: TRBJ1-5
V gene: TRBV6-5
D gene: -
clone size: -

CDR3 DNA: TGTGCCAGCAGCCCCCGGGGAGCGGGGCCCACAGATACGCAGTATTTT
CDR3 protein: CASSPRGAGPTDTQYF
J gene: TRBJ2-3
V gene: TRBV3-1/TRBV3-2
D gene: TRBD2
clone size: -

CDR3 DNA: TGTGCCAGTAGCCCCCGGGCCAGCGGTAATTCACCCCTCCACTTT
CDR3 protein: CASSPRASGNSPLHF
J gene: TRBJ1-6
V gene: TRBV19
D gene: -
clone size: -